The entry below describes one T cell receptor (beta chain). Antigen: not known. These data are taken from a study of T-cell memory formation after mild COVID-19. General study findings and limits: Clonal second-wave expansions that peaked on day 37 had unconfirmed SARS-CoV-2 specificity. Clones contracting day 15 to 85 were balanced CD4/CD8; later expanders leaned CD4+. Some responding clones appeared in pre-infection memory, suggesting cross-reactive memory joined.

Germline V gives CDR1 SGHTA, CDR2 FQGNSA. V lost 4 bases, J lost 3 bases, and 9 bases stayed unmatched. The CDR3 is 16 amino acids. 5'RACE with constant-segment primers built TCRalpha and TCRbeta cDNA libraries with UMIs. TCRdb re-called the 5' RACE reads with MiXCR, one entry per CDR3 protein. Among under 300,000 distinct CDR3 sequences, 8% to 10% were seen once, and the ten largest hold approximately 20%. The genes are TRBV7-2 and TRBJ1-5, with TRBD1 identical over 7 bases. The specimen was PBMCs or a T cell subset sorted from them (not recorded which). The receptor's source is a young man who had mild COVID-19 (a few samples of this study predate the infection). Cell type and time point are not known. The chain's CDR3 is CASSSGPTGLNQPQHF. The CDR3 DNA reads as TGTGCCAGCAGCTCCGGTCCGACAGGGCTCAATCAGCCCCAGCATTTT.